The following is a TCR beta chain sequence with its context. Its antigen is currently unknown. Trimming left V 4 bases short and J 7 bases short, with 11 bases between. The CDR3 length is 13 residues. Germline CDR1 is SGHTA and CDR2 is FQGNSA. The sample comes from a study of T cell responses to AZD1222 COVID-19 vaccine. Study-wide findings and caveats: At 160-218 and 743-854, vaccine-associated CD4 TCRs were dominant, and they spanned spike. Once two AZD1222 doses were given, Spike-specific TCR breadth and depth went up.

Method: immunoSEQ multiplex PCR; TCRdb's copy keeps in-frame clones and lacks some. This sample has around 150,000 clones; about 90% occur once, and the top ten carry 0.9% to 1.2%. This chain links TRBV7-2 with TRBJ2-4; a possible D gene is TRBD2 (7 bases). The clonotype comes from an adult who received the AZD1222 COVID-19 vaccine. The input for sequencing was peripheral blood, taken 28 days after the second AZD1222 dose. CDR3 sequence: CASSSGGWNIQYF. As DNA, the CDR3 is TGTGCCAGCAGCTCGGGGGGCTGGAACATTCAGTACTTC.